This T cell receptor beta chain was retrieved from a study of shared clonotypes between healthy human individuals. Study-level information: Used for every donor were three CD4 naive, three CD4 memory, two CD8 naive and one CD8 memory plate.

Researchers divided each subset's genomic DNA evenly across several immunoSEQ plates. Assay used: immunoSEQ multiplex PCR; TCRdb lists only in-frame clones, some missing. The sample lists about 730,000 clones, roughly 72% occurring once. The V gene end was trimmed by 0 bases and the J gene end by 3 bases; junction bases not matched to a gene: 5. CDR1 is LNHNV and CDR2 is YYDKDF in the germline V gene (reference sequence). The CDR3 covers 17 residues. The clonotype originates from a woman aged 25 to 39 in good health. Sequences were obtained from memory CD4+ T cells sorted from blood. As to subset: CD45RA-negative fraction. The rearrangement links TRBV15 to TRBJ2-2, with 9 bases identical to TRBD2. The CDR3 reads CATSRDLAGGYTGELFF. Here the CDR3 DNA reads TGTGCCACCAGCAGAGATCTTGCGGGAGGGTACACCGGGGAGCTGTTTTTT.